This TCR beta chain was profiled in a study of esophageal squamous cell carcinoma under preoperative chemotherapy. The overall study: Samples included peripheral blood T cells as well as tumor-infiltrating lymphocytes.

The time point here: before preoperative PTX-NDP chemotherapy. TCRdb analysed the PCR reads with MiXCR anew, one entry per CDR3 protein. The data hold roughly 13,000 distinct CDR3 sequences, with roughly 50% observed a single time. Study-level findings and limits: After treatment, tumor-infiltrating lymphocytes apparently came partly from blood T cells.

The CDR3 has 13 amino acids. From germline, CDR1 is SGHTA and CDR2 FQGNSA. Trimming stripped 2 bases from V and 6 bases from J, with 7 bases between. This clonotype was observed a handful of times. Its matching antigen is unknown. The specimen was collected from a patient given preoperative chemotherapy. This clonotype originated in a human donor with esophageal squamous cell carcinoma. The donor label of this sample is uncertain. The gene calls are TRBV7-2 and TRBJ2-2; D unclear. CDR3 DNA: TGTGCCAGCAGCTTAATGTTGTCCGGGGAGCTGTTTTTT. Translating gives CASSLMLSGELFF.